The 4 T cell receptor beta chains below were found in one sample sequenced in a study of shared clonotypes between healthy human individuals. The assay was immunoSEQ multiplex PCR, and TCRdb's table has in-frame clones only and misses some. This table holds more than 900,000 clones, 78% found once. The sequenced sample consisted of memory CD4+ T cells from PBMCs. Subset described: CD45RA-negative fraction. The receptors derive from a man between 18 and 29 years old in good health. Some clones in this sample may be carry-over from other donors' samples.

V gene TRBV5-1 combines with J gene TRBJ1-1; D perhaps matches TRBD1 (6 bases). Germline CDR1 reads SGHRS; CDR2 reads YFSETQ. V gave up 0 bases and J gave up 8 bases, with 8 bases separating them. The CDR3 spans 12 residues. The CDR3: CASSLDRVEAFF. As DNA, the CDR3 is TGCGCCAGCAGCTTGGACAGGGTGGAAGCTTTCTTT.

The table lists this clone with a count of one. V usage is TRBV6-5 and J usage is TRBJ1-2; TRBD1 is a possible D gene (5 bases). Germline CDR1 MNHEY, CDR2 SVGAGI. Trimming shortened V by 0 bases and J by 9 bases, and 11 bases separated the two germline ends. The CDR3 spans 13 residues. This chain's CDR3 is CASSYSAGRSYTF. Written as DNA, the CDR3 is TGTGCCAGCAGTTACTCGGCAGGGCGAAGCTACACCTTC.

The chain couples TRBV7-2 to TRBJ1-2; D ambiguous. The CDR3 is 16 amino acids. CDR1 is SGHTA and CDR2 is FQGNSA in the germline V gene. With 5 bases removed from V and 3 bases from J, the gap between germline ends came to 19 bases. The CDR3 DNA follows: TGTGCCAGCAGCACCCAGCCTACCGGGTCTTACTATGGCTACACCTTC. Protein sequence: CASSTQPTGSYYGYTF.

V usage is TRBV21-1 and J usage is TRBJ2-7; TRBD1, the D gene given by the table, was not confirmed from the DNA. TRBV21-1 is noted as a pseudogene. This CDR3 comprises 15 residues. CDR3 in DNA: TGTGCCAGCAGCAAGGGACAGGGTGAAGCCGACGAGCAGTACTTC. This translates into CASSKGQGEADEQYF.